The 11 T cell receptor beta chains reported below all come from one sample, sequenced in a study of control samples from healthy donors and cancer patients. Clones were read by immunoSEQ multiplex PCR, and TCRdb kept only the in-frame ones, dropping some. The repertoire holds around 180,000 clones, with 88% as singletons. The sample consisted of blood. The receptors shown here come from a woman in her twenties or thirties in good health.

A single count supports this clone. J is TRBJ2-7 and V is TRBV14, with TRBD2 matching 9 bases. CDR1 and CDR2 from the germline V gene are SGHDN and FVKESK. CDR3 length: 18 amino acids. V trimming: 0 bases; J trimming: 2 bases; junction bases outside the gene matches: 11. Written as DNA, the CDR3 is TGTGCCAGCAGCCAAGAGCCAGCGGGGGGCCTCATTCCCTACGAGCAGTACGTC. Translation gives CASSQEPAGGLIPYEQYV.

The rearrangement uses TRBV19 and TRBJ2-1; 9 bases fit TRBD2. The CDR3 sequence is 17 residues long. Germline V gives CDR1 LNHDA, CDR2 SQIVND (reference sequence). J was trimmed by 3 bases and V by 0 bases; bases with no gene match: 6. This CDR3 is CASSIDLGLAYYNEQFF. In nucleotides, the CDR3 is TGTGCCAGTAGTATAGATCTCGGACTAGCGTACTACAATGAGCAGTTCTTC.

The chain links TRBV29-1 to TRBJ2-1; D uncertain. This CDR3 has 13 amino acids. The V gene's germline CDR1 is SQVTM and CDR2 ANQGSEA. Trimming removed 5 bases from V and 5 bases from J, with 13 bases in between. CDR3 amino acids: CSVPKVMDNEQFF. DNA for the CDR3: TGCAGCGTTCCGAAGGTAATGGACAATGAGCAGTTCTTC.

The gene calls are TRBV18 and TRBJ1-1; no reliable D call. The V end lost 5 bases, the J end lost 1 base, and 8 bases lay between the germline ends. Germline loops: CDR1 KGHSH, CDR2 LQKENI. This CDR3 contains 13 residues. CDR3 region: CASSGTQNTEAFF. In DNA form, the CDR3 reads TGTGCCAGCTCAGGTACACAGAACACTGAAGCTTTCTTT.

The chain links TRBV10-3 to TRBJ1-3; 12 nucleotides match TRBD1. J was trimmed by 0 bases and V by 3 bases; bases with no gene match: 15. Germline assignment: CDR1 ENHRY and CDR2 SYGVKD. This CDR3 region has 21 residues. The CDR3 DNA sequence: TGTGCCATCAGTGAACAGGGACAGGGGGCGTTTCAGGGCCCCTCTGGAAACACCATATATTTT. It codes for CAISEQGQGAFQGPSGNTIYF.

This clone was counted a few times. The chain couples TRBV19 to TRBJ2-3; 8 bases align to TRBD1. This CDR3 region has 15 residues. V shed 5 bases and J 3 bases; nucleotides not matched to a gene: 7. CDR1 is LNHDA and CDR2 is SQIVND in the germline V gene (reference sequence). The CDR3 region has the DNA TGTGCCAGTAGTCCCAGACAGGGGTCGACAGATACGCAGTATTTT. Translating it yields CASSPRQGSTDTQYF.

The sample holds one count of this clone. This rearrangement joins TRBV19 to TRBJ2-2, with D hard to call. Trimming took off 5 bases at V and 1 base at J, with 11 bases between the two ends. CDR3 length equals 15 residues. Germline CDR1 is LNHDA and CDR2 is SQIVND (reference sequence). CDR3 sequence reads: CASSSILLNTGELFF. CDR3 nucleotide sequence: TGTGCCAGTAGTTCTATCCTTTTGAACACCGGGGAGCTGTTTTTT. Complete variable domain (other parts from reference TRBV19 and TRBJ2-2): DGGITQSPKYLFRKEGQNVTLSCEQNLNHDAMYWYRQDPGQGLRLIYYSQIVNDFQKGDIAEGYSVSREKKESFPLTVTSAQKNPTAFYLCASSSILLNTGELFFGEGSRLTVL.

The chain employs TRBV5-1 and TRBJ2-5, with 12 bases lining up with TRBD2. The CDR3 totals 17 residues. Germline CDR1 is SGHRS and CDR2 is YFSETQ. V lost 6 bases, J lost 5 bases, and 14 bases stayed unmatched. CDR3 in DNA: TGCGCCAGCACGGGTCAACCTAGCGGGAGGGGAGGTGAGACCCAGTACTTC. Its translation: CASTGQPSGRGGETQYF.

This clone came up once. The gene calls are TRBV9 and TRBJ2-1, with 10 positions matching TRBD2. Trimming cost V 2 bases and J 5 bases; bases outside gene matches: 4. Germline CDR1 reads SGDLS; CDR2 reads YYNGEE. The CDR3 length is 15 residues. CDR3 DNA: TGTGCCAGCAGCGTGAGGACTAGCGGCAACAATGAGCAGTTCTTC. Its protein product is CASSVRTSGNNEQFF.

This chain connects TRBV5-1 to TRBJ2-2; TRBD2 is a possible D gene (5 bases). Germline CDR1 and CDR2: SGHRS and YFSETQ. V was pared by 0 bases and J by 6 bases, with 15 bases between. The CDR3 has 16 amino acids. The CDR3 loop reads CASSLVGVWSAGELFF. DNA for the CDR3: TGCGCCAGCAGCTTGGTCGGGGTTTGGTCAGCCGGGGAGCTGTTTTTT.

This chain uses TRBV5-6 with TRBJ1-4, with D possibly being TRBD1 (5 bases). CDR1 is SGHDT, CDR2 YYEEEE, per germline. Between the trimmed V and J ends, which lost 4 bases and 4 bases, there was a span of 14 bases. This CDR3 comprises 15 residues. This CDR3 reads CASSALTVDNEKLFF. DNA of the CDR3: TGTGCCAGCAGCGCGCTGACAGTAGATAATGAAAAACTGTTTTTT.